Detailed here is one TCR beta chain. Its antigen is not identified. The record originates from a study of cytomegalovirus exposure and HLA in healthy donors. The PCR used 60 Vbeta and 13 Jbeta primers. Methods used by the authors: A later analysis tallied 80 million or so unique TCR beta chains, about 9.9 million of them shared. Produced via immunoSEQ multiplex PCR; TCRdb's table is partial and in-frame only. The V and J calls and clone size come from that table; D and trimming were worked out from the DNA. The data hold 120,000 or so clones, with around 85% observed a single time. Regarding the study as a whole: There were reportedly fewer N-insertions in an Asian-associated ancestry cluster than the roughly 670-donor mean, in a later analysis. For TCR beta chains, V- and J-gene trimming was later linked to a missense DCLRE1C variant.

Trimming shortened V by 0 bases and J by 5 bases, and 16 bases separated the two germline ends. The CDR3 runs to 17 residues. Germline loops: CDR1 SGHAT, CDR2 FQNNGV. The J gene is TRBJ2-2, the V gene TRBV11-2; D may be TRBD1 (5 bases). The TCR originated in a man younger than 35 in good health and CMV-seropositive. Material for sequencing was PBMCs. CDR3 coding DNA: TGTGCCAGCAGCTTAGATGGGGTAGGGGTATGGACCGGGGAGCTGTTTTTT. The encoded protein is CASSLDGVGVWTGELFF.